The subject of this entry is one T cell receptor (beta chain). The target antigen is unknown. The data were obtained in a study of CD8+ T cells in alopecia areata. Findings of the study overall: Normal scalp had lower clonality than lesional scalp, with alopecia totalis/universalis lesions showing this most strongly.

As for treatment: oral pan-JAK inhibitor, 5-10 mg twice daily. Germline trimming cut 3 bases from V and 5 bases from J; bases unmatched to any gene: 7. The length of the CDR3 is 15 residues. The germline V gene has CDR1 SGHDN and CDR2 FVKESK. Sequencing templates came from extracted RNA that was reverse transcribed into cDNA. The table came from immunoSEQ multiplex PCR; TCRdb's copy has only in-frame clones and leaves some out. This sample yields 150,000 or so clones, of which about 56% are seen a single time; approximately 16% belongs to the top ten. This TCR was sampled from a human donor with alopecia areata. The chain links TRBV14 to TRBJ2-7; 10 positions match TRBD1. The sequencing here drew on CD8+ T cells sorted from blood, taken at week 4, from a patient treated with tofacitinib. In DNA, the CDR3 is TGTGCCAGCAGCCACCCAGGGACAGGGGTGAACGAGCAGTACTTC. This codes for CASSHPGTGVNEQYF.